This TCR beta chain was captured in a study of blood T cell repertoires in COVID-19. Across the study: Donors in the United States, Italy and Spain gave samples during acute or convalescent COVID-19. T cells, B-cell-depleted T cells, or PBMCs provided the cDNA or gDNA that served as material.

Per the study methods: Amplification from reference gene primers served as the basis for estimated nucleated cell counts. TCRdb's copy holds only in-frame clones and misses some; the assay was immunoSEQ multiplex PCR. The D gene and trimming were derived from the DNA, and the V and J assignments and clone size from that table. The sample yields 350,000 or so clones, 90% seen once. The junction had 15 bases not matched to a gene; V was cut back by 1 base and J by 7 bases. Germline-derived CDR1 and CDR2 are MNHNS and SASEGT. CDR3 length: 19 residues. Sequencing was done on a sample of peripheral blood. This chain links TRBV6-1 with TRBJ1-4, with 10 bases that match TRBD1. The source of this sequence is a man in his late teens or twenties with active or convalescent COVID-19. CDR3 coding DNA: TGTGCCAGCAGTGAAGTCCTAACTTTGACAGGGGGCAAGGGTGAAAAACTGTTTTTT. This encodes CASSEVLTLTGGKGEKLFF.